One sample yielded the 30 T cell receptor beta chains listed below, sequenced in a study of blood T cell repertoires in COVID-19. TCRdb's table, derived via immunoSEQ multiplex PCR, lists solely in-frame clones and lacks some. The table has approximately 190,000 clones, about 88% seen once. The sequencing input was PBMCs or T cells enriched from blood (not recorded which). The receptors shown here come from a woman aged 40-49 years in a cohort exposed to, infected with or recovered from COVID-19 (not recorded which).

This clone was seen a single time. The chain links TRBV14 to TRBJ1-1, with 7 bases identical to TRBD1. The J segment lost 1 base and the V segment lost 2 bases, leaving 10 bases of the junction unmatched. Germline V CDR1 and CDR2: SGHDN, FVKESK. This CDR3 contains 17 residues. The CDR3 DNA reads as TGTGCCAGCAGCCAAATCCGACAGGGACCTTGGAACACTGAAGCTTTCTTT. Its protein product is CASSQIRQGPWNTEAFF.

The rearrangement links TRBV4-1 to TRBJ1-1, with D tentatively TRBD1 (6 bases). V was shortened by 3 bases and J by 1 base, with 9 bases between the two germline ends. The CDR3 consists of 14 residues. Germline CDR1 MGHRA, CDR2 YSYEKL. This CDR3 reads CASSQVTGNTEAFF. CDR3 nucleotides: TGCGCCAGCAGCCAGGTGACAGGGAACACTGAAGCTTTCTTT.

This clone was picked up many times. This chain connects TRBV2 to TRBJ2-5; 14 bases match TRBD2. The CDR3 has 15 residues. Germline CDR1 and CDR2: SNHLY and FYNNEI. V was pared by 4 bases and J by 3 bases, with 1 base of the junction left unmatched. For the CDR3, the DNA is TGTGCCAGCAGTGTGGGACTAGCGGGAGAAGAGACCCAGTACTTC. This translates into CASSVGLAGEETQYF.

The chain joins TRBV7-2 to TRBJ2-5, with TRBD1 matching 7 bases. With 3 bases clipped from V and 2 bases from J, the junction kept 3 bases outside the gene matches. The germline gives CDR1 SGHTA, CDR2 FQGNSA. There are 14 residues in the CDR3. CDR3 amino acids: CASSLDRSQETQYF. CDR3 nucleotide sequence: TGTGCCAGCAGCTTGGACAGGTCTCAAGAGACCCAGTACTTC.

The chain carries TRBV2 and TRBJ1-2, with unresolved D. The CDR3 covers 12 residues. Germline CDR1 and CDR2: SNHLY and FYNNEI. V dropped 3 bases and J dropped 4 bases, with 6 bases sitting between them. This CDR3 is CASSERAYGYTF. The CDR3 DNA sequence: TGTGCCAGCAGTGAGCGGGCCTATGGCTACACCTTC.

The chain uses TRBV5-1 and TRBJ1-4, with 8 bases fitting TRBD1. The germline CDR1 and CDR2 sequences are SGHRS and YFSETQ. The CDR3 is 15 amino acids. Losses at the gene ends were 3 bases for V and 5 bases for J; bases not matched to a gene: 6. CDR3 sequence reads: CASSSTTGVNEKLFF. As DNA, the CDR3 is TGCGCCAGCAGCTCGACGACAGGGGTGAATGAAAAACTGTTTTTT.

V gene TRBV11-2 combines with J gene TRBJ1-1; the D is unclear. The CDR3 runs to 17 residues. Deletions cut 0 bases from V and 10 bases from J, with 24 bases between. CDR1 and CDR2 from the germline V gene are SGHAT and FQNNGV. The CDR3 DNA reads TGTGCCAGCAGCTTAGACCCCCAAGCGAGTCCCCCGTATGGAGCTTTCTTT. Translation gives CASSLDPQASPPYGAFF. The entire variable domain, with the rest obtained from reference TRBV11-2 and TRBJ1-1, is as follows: EAGVAQSPRYKIIEKRQSVAFWCNPISGHATLYWYQQILGQGPKLLIQFQNNGVVDDSQLPKDRFSAERLKGVDSTLKIQPAKLEDSAVYLCASSLDPQASPPYGAFFGQGTRLTVV.

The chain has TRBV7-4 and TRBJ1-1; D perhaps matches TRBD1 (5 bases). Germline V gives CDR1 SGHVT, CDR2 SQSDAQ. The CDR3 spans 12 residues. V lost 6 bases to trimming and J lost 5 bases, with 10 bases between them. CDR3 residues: CASSPGWTEAFF. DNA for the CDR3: TGTGCCAGCAGTCCAGGGTGGACTGAAGCTTTCTTT.

The CDR3 protein is CASSSRQGWGYTF. DNA for the CDR3: TGTGCCAGCAGTTCCCGACAGGGCTGGGGCTACACCTTC. The rearrangement joins TRBV27 to TRBJ1-2; the match to TRBD1 covers 7 bases. V trimming: 4 bases; J trimming: 8 bases; junction bases outside the gene matches: 7. The germline V gene encodes CDR1 MNHEY and CDR2 SMNVEV (reference sequence). The CDR3 has 13 amino acids.

CDR3 nucleotides: TGTGCCAGCAGTGGCAGCCTAGCCGGCACAGATACGCAGTATTTT. As protein: CASSGSLAGTDTQYF. V and J are TRBV2 and TRBJ2-3; D is possibly TRBD2 (5 bases). V was clipped by 4 bases and J by 1 base, with 12 bases between them. Looked up from germline, CDR1 is SNHLY and CDR2 is FYNNEI. CDR3 length equals 15 residues.

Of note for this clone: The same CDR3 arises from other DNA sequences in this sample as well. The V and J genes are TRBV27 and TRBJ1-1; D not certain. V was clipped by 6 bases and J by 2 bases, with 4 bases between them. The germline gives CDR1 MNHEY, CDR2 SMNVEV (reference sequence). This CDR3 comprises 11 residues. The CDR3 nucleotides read TGTGCCAGCAGGACAAACACTGAAGCTTTCTTT. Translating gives CASRTNTEAFF.

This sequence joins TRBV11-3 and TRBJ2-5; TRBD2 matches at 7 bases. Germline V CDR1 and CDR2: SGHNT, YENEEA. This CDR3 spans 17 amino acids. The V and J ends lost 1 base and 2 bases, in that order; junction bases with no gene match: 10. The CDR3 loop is CASSLVRELAFQETQYF. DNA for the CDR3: TGTGCCAGCAGCTTAGTTAGAGAACTAGCGTTTCAAGAGACCCAGTACTTC.

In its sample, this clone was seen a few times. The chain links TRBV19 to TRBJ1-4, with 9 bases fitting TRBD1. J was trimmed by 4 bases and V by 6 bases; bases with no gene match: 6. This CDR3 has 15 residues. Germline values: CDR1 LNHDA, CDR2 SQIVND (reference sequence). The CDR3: CASRGGTGFNEKLFF. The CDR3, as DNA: TGTGCCAGTAGAGGAGGGACAGGGTTTAATGAAAAACTGTTTTTT.

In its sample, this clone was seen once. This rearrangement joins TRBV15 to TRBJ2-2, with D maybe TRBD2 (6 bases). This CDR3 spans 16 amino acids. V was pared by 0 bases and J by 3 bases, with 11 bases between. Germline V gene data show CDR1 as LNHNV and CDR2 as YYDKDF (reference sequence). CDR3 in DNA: TGTGCCACCAGCAGAGATGGGCGGGACCACACCGGGGAGCTGTTTTTT. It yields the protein CATSRDGRDHTGELFF.

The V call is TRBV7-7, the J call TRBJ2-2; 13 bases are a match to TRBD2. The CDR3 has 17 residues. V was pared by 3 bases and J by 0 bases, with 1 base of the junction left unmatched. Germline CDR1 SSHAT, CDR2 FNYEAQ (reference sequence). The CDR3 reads CASSLTSGGSNTGELFF. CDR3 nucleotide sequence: TGTGCCAGCAGCTTGACTAGCGGGGGGTCGAACACCGGGGAGCTGTTTTTT.

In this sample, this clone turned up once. CDR3 sequence reads: CATSFGEGSPLHF. The DNA for the CDR3 is TGTGCCACCTCTTTCGGGGAGGGTTCACCCCTCCACTTT. The chain has TRBV28 and TRBJ1-6; D remains unclear. Germline CDR1 reads MDHEN; CDR2 reads SYDVKM. CDR3 length: 13 residues. V was shortened by 10 bases and J by 9 bases, with 16 bases between the two germline ends.

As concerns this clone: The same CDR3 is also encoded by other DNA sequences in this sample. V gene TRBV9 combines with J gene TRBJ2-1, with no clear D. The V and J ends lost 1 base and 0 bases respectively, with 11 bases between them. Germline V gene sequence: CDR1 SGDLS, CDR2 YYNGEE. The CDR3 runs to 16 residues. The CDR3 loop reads CASSVRSTGSYNEQFF. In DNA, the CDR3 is TGTGCCAGCAGCGTAAGGAGCACCGGCTCCTACAATGAGCAGTTCTTC.

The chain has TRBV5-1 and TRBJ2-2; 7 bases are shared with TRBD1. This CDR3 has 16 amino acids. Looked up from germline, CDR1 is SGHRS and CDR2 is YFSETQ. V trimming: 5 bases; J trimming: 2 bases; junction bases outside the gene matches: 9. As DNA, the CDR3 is TGCGCCAGCAGTAAAATCCGGGACAGCAACACCGGGGAGCTGTTTTTT. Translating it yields CASSKIRDSNTGELFF.

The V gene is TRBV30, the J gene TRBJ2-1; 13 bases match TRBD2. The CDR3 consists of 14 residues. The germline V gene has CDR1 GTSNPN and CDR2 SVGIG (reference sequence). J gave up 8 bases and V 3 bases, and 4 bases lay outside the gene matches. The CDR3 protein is CAWRQGTSGDEQFF. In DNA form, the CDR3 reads TGTGCCTGGAGGCAAGGGACTAGCGGGGATGAGCAGTTCTTC. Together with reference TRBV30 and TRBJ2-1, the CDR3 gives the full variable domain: SQTIHQWPATLVQPVGSPLSLECTVEGTSNPNLYWYRQAAGRGLQLLFYSVGIGQISSEVPQNLSASRPQDRQFILSSKKLLLSDSGFYLCAWRQGTSGDEQFFGPGTRLTVL.

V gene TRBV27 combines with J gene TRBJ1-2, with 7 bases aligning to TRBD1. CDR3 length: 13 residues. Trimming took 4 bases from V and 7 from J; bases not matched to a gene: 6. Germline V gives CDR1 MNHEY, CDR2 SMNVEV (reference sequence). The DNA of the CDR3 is TGTGCCAGCAGTTCCCCGGACAGGCTTGGCTACACCTTC. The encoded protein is CASSSPDRLGYTF.

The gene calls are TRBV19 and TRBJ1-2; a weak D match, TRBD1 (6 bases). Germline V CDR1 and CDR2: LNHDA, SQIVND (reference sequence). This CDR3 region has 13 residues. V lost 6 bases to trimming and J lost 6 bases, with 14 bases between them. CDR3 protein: CASRQGIEDGYTF. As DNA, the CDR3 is TGTGCCAGTAGGCAGGGGATCGAAGATGGCTACACCTTC.

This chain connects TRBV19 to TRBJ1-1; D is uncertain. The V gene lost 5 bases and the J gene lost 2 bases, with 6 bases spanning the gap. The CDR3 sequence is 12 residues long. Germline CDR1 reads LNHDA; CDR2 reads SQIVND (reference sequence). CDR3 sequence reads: CASSFPNTEAFF. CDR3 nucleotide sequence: TGTGCCAGTAGTTTTCCAAACACTGAAGCTTTCTTT.

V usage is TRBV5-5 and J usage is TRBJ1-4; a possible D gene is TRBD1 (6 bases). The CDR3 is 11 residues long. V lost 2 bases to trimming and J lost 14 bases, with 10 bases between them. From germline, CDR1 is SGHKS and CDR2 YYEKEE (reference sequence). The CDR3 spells CASSLGGALFF. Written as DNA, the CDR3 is TGTGCCAGCAGCTTAGGGGGGGCCCTGTTTTTT.

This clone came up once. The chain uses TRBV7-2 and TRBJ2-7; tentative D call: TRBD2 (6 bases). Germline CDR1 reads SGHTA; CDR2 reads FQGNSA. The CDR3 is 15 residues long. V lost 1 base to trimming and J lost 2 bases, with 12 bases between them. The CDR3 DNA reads TGTGCCAGCAGCTTAGAACTAGCCGCCGCCTACGAGCAGTACTTC. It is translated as CASSLELAAAYEQYF.

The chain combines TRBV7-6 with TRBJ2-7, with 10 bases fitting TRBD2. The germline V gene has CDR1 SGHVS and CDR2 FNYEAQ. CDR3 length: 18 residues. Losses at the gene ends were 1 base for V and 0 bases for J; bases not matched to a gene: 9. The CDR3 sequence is CASSLGGLAGGASYEQYF. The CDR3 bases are TGTGCCAGCAGCTTAGGTGGGTTAGCGGGGGGCGCCTCCTACGAGCAGTACTTC.

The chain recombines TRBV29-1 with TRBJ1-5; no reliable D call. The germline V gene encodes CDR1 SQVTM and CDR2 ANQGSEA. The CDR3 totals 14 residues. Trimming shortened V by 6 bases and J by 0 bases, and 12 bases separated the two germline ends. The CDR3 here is CSVKPTDSNQPQHF. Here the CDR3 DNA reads TGCAGCGTGAAGCCTACAGATAGCAATCAGCCCCAGCATTTT.

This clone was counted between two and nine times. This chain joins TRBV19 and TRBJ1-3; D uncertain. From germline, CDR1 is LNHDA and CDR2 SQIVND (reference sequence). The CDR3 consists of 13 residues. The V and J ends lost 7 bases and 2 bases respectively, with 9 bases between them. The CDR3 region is CASKLSTGNTIYF. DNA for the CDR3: TGTGCCAGTAAACTTTCCACTGGAAACACCATATATTTT.

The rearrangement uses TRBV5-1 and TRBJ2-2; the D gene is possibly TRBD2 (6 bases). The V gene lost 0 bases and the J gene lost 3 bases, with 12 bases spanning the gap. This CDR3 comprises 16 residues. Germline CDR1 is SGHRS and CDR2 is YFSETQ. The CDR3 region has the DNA TGCGCCAGCAGCTTGGATGGGGACTCCTACACCGGGGAGCTGTTTTTT. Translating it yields CASSLDGDSYTGELFF.

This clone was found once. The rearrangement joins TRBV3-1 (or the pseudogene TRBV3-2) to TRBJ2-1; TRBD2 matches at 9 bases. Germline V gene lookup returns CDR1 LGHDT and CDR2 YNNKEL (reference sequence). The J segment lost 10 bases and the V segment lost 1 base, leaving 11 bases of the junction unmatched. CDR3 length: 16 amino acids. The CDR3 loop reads CASSQVTGTSFVEQFF. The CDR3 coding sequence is TGTGCCAGCAGCCAAGTAACCGGGACTAGCTTTGTCGAGCAGTTCTTC.

The CDR3 protein is CASTTGSGYGYTF. CDR3 coding DNA: TGTGCCAGCACCACCGGGTCTGGCTATGGCTACACCTTC. The chain links TRBV6-5 to TRBJ1-2; no reliable D call. Deletions cut 7 bases from V and 4 bases from J, with 13 bases between. Germline loops: CDR1 MNHEY, CDR2 SVGAGI. This CDR3 is built from 13 residues.